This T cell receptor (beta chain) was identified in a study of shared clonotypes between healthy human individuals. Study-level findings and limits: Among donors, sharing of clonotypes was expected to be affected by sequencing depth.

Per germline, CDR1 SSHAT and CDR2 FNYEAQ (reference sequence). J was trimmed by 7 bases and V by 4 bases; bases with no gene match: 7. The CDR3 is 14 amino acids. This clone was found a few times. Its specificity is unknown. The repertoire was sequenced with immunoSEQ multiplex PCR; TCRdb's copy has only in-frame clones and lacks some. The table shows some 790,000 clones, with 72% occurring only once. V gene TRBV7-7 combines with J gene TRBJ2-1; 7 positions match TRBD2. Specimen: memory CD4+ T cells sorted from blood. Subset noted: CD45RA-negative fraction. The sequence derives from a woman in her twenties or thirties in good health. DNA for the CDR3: TGTGCCAGCAGCTCAACTAGCGTGGCGAATGAGCAGTTCTTC. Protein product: CASSSTSVANEQFF.